This T cell receptor beta chain is from a study of T-cell memory formation after mild COVID-19. This clonotype was detected a few times. Its specificity is not known. From 5'RACE with constant-segment primers came TCR alpha and TCR beta cDNA libraries that carried sample barcodes and UMIs. TCRdb reprocessed the 5' RACE reads with MiXCR, giving one entry per CDR3 protein. The sample includes fewer than 650,000 distinct CDR3 sequences, roughly 17% of them seen just once. Study outcomes and limitations: Later expanders leaned CD4+, whereas day 15 to 85 contracting clones were balanced CD4/CD8. Among CD4+ contracting clones, most were CM and EM, and CD8+ ones EMRA.

Trimming left V 2 bases short and J 4 bases short, with 9 bases between. The CDR3 runs to 15 residues. The sequenced material came from PBMCs or a T cell subset sorted from them (not recorded which). The sequence came from an adult woman who had mild COVID-19 (a few samples of this study predate the infection). Cell type and time point are not known. The chain uses TRBV12-3 or TRBV12-4 and TRBJ2-6; D tentatively reads TRBD1 or TRBD2 (5 bases each). DNA for the CDR3: TGTGCCAGCAGTTTATCGGGGACCGGGGCCAACGTCCTGACTTTC. Translating gives CASSLSGTGANVLTF.